The 17 T cell receptor beta chains listed next were all sequenced from one sample in a study of post-analysis software for immune sequencing data. TCR beta cDNA libraries included unique molecular identifiers. TCRdb passed the PCR reads through MiXCR, listing each CDR3 protein once. The data hold roughly 570,000 distinct CDR3 sequences, with approximately 31% observed a single time. Study-wide findings and caveats: Comparison of patients with controls showed about 5 TRBV segments more frequent in patients, TRBV5-6, TRBV5-1 and TRBV20-1 among them.

Their target antigens are unknown. The source material was blood. The receptors were sampled from a girl aged 2-17 years with multiple sclerosis.

The V and J genes are TRBV2 and TRBJ2-2, with TRBD1 matching 8 bases. The V gene's germline CDR1 is SNHLY and CDR2 FYNNEI. The CDR3 loop spans 14 amino acids. Trimming took 7 bases from V and 6 from J; bases not matched to a gene: 7. CDR3 residues: CASTRGHGAGELFF. DNA for the CDR3: TGTGCCAGCACCAGGGGGCACGGGGCCGGGGAGCTGTTTTTT.

This clonotype has only a few counts. The rearrangement links TRBV12-3 or TRBV12-4 to TRBJ2-5; maybe TRBD2 (5 bases). The CDR3 consists of 16 residues. Trimming cost V 3 bases and J 2 bases, with 16 bases left between them. In nucleotides, the CDR3 is TGTGCCAGCAGTTTCTCCTCTCATGGCGGGCAAGAGACCCAGTACTTC. Protein product: CASSFSSHGGQETQYF.

The chain combines TRBV6-1 with TRBJ2-7, with D unresolved. V was cut by 3 bases and J by 0 bases, with 12 bases left in between. The length of the CDR3 is 15 residues. The V gene's germline CDR1 is MNHNS and CDR2 SASEGT. CDR3 sequence reads: CASSDPSLNSYEQYF. The CDR3 coding sequence is TGTGCCAGCAGTGATCCCAGCCTTAACTCCTACGAGCAGTACTTC.

The rearrangement joins TRBV29-1 to TRBJ2-1; D is undetermined. Per germline, CDR1 SQVTM and CDR2 ANQGSEA. V was trimmed by 2 bases and J by 0 bases, leaving 8 bases between them. The CDR3 spans 14 residues. The CDR3 nucleotides are TGCAGCGTTGAACAGGACGGCTCCTACAATGAGCAGTTCTTC. This encodes CSVEQDGSYNEQFF.

The chain couples TRBV4-2 to TRBJ1-4, with unresolved D. Germline assignment: CDR1 LGHNA and CDR2 YNFKEQ. CDR3 length: 17 amino acids. V dropped 0 bases and J dropped 5 bases, with 16 bases sitting between them. The CDR3: CASSQDTLQFRNEKLFF. In nucleotides, the CDR3 is TGTGCCAGCAGCCAAGATACCCTACAATTCAGGAATGAAAAACTGTTTTTT.

This chain uses TRBV5-1 with TRBJ1-2; 7 nucleotides match TRBD1. The CDR3 contains 16 residues. V was pared by 0 bases and J by 8 bases, with 13 bases of the junction left unmatched. CDR1 is SGHRS and CDR2 is YFSETQ in the germline V gene. CDR3 amino acids: CASSLAPTGNAGGYTF. CDR3 coding DNA: TGCGCCAGCAGCTTGGCCCCGACAGGGAACGCGGGGGGCTACACCTTC.

The chain joins TRBV18 to TRBJ2-7; weak D call: TRBD1 (6 bases). Germline V gene lookup returns CDR1 KGHSH and CDR2 LQKENI. The CDR3 is 13 amino acids. The ends were cut back, 5 bases at V and 1 base at J, with 9 bases in the middle. CDR3 residues: CASSDGQSYEQYF. The CDR3 DNA follows: TGTGCCAGCTCAGACGGACAGTCCTACGAGCAGTACTTC. Looking up the rest from reference TRBV18 and TRBJ2-7 gives the full variable domain: NAGVMQNPRHLVRRRGQEARLRCSPMKGHSHVYWYRQLPEEGLKFMVYLQKENIIDESGMPKERFSAEFPKEGPSILRIQQVVRGDSAAYFCASSDGQSYEQYFGPGTRLTVT.

The chain has TRBV12-3 or TRBV12-4 and TRBJ2-1, with 7 positions matching TRBD1. Trimming at V came to 5 bases and at J to 0 bases, leaving 16 bases not matched to a gene. The CDR3 extends over 19 amino acids. The CDR3 DNA sequence: TGTGCCAGCAGTCAGAGGACAGGTAATCCTCTAGTCTCCTACAATGAGCAGTTCTTC. Translating it yields CASSQRTGNPLVSYNEQFF.

The V gene is TRBV5-4, the J gene TRBJ2-2; possibly TRBD2 for D (6 bases). CDR1 is SGHNT, CDR2 YYREEE, per germline (reference sequence). The germline V and J ends were trimmed by 3 bases and 6 bases, with 12 bases remaining between them. The CDR3 contains 14 residues. The CDR3 sequence: CASSSRSSAGELFF. CDR3 nucleotide sequence: TGTGCCAGCAGCTCTAGGTCTAGCGCCGGGGAGCTGTTTTTT. Supplemented by reference TRBV5-4 and TRBJ2-2, the full variable domain reads ETGVTQSPTHLIKTRGQQVTLRCSSQSGHNTVSWYQQALGQGPQFIFQYYREEENGRGNFPPRFSGLQFPNYSSELNVNALELDDSALYLCASSSRSSAGELFFGEGSRLTVL.

Only a few counts were recorded for this clonotype. The J gene is TRBJ2-3, the V gene TRBV20-1; D gene uncertain. Trimming shortened V by 2 bases and J by 0 bases, and 9 bases separated the two germline ends. This CDR3 spans 14 amino acids. Germline V CDR1 and CDR2: DFQATT, SNEGSKA (reference sequence). CDR3 bases: TGCAGTGCTAGACAGCAAACTAGCACAGATACGCAGTATTTT. Translating it yields CSARQQTSTDTQYF.

The rearrangement links TRBV7-8 to TRBJ2-3; D is tentatively TRBD1 or TRBD2 (5 bases each). The CDR3 is made up of 17 amino acids. Germline CDR1 reads SGHVS; CDR2 reads FQNEAQ. V was shortened by 1 base and J by 2 bases, with 16 bases between the two germline ends. The CDR3 is CASSLVGASTTTDTQYF. The CDR3 DNA reads TGTGCCAGCAGCTTAGTCGGGGCCTCAACAACCACAGATACGCAGTATTTT.

The V call is TRBV7-2, the J call TRBJ2-5, with D perhaps TRBD2 (5 bases). V was shortened by 5 bases and J by 3 bases, with 10 bases between the two germline ends. Germline V gene data show CDR1 as SGHTA and CDR2 as FQGNSA. The CDR3 runs to 13 residues. This chain's CDR3 is CASSQRAEETQYF. The CDR3 region has the DNA TGTGCCAGCAGCCAGAGGGCAGAAGAGACCCAGTACTTC.

This chain joins TRBV9 and TRBJ2-3; D ambiguous. Trimming cost V 4 bases and J 2 bases, with 8 bases left between them. Germline-derived CDR1 and CDR2 are SGDLS and YYNGEE. This CDR3 region has 13 residues. The CDR3 region has the DNA TGTGCCAGCAGCCCCAGTTTCACAGATACGCAGTATTTT. Translation gives CASSPSFTDTQYF.

There are a few counts of this clonotype. CDR3 nucleotide sequence: TGTGCCAGCACCCTTCATGGGGGGGGGCGGAGTGATATGAACACTGAAGCTTTCTTT. Translation: CASTLHGGGRSDMNTEAFF. The chain carries TRBV28 and TRBJ1-1; D perhaps matches TRBD1 (6 bases). CDR3 length: 19 residues. CDR1 is MDHEN, CDR2 SYDVKM, per germline. The V end lost 7 bases, the J end lost 0 bases, and 27 bases lay between the germline ends. The whole variable domain, remainder taken from reference TRBV28 and TRBJ1-1, is DVKVTQSSRYLVKRTGEKVFLECVQDMDHENMFWYRQDPGLGLRLIYFSYDVKMKEKGDIPEGYSVSREKKERFSLILESASTNQTSMYLCASTLHGGGRSDMNTEAFFGQGTRLTVV.

As for this clonotype: The missing conserved phenylalanine or tryptophan at the end of this CDR3 makes a read error likely. CDR3 coding DNA: TGCAGTGCTAGCCTCAGGGGGCTGGAGAATGGCTACACCGTC. Its translation is CSASLRGLENGYTV. The chain carries TRBV20-1 and TRBJ1-2; 8 bases align to TRBD1. The CDR3 spans 14 residues. The germline V gene encodes CDR1 DFQATT and CDR2 SNEGSKA (reference sequence). Unmatched junction bases numbered 9, after V lost 3 bases and J lost 6 bases.

This clonotype was seen only a few times. The chain joins TRBV7-9 to TRBJ2-1; tentatively, D is TRBD2 (6 bases). This CDR3 is 15 amino acids long. Trimming took off 1 base at V and 2 bases at J, with 9 bases between the two ends. Germline V gives CDR1 SEHNR, CDR2 FQNEAQ (reference sequence). CDR3 loop: CASSLGTTPYNEQFF. CDR3 DNA: TGTGCCAGCAGCTTAGGGACTACTCCCTACAATGAGCAGTTCTTC.

This clonotype was recorded a few times. The V call is TRBV7-8, the J call TRBJ1-4; 7 bases fit TRBD1. Germline CDR1 is SGHVS and CDR2 is FQNEAQ. The CDR3 sequence is 14 residues long. V was pared by 3 bases and J by 4 bases, with 2 bases of the junction left unmatched. DNA of the CDR3: TGTGCCAGCAGCTTGGACAGGCTTAATGAAAAACTGTTTTTT. Residues: CASSLDRLNEKLFF.